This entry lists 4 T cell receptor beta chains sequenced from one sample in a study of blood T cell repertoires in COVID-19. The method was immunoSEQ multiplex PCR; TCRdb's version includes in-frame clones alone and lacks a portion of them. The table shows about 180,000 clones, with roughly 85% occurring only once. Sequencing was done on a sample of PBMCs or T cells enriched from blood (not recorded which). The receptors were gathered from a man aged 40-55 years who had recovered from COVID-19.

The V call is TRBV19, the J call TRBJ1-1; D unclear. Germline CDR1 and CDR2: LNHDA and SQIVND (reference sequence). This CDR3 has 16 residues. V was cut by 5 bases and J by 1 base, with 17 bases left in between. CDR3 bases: TGTGCCAGTAGTTGGGAGGAGGGTAGGGCGAACACTGAAGCTTTCTTT. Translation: CASSWEEGRANTEAFF.

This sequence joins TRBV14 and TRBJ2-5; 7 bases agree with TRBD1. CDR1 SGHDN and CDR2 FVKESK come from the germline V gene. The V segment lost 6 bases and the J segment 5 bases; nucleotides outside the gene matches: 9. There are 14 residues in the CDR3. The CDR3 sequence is CASRLTGVGETQYF. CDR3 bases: TGTGCCAGCAGACTCACAGGGGTAGGGGAGACCCAGTACTTC. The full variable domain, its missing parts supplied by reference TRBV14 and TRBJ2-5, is EAGVTQFPSHSVIEKGQTVTLRCDPISGHDNLYWYRRVMGKEIKFLLHFVKESKQDESGMPNNRFLAERTGGTYSTLKVQPAELEDSGVYFCASRLTGVGETQYFGPGTRLLVL.

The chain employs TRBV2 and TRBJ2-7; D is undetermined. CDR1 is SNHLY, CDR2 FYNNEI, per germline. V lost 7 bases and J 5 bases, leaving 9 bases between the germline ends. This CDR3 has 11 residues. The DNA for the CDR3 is TGTGCCAGCACCCCTCTCCACGAGCAGTACTTC. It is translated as CASTPLHEQYF.

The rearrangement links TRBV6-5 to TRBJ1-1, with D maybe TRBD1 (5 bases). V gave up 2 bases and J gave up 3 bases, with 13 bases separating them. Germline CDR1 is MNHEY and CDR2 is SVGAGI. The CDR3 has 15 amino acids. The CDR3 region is CASSYPKGRDTEAFF. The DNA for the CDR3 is TGTGCCAGCAGTTACCCCAAGGGGAGGGACACTGAAGCTTTCTTT.